This paragraph reports one TCR beta chain. What it recognizes is unknown. The sample comes from a study of response to subunit inactivated influenza vaccine. Study conclusions and caveats: After each seasonal influenza vaccination, few new T cells are recruited, the authors suggested.

TCRdb analysed the RT-PCR reads with MiXCR anew, one entry per CDR3 protein. The sample includes roughly 780,000 distinct CDR3 sequences, approximately 17% seen only once; the top ten take roughly 11%. Sequenced material: PBMCs from blood, taken about 5 days after vaccination. The sequence derives from a man in his fifties or sixties who received an inactivated influenza vaccine.

The CDR3 coding sequence is TGTGCCAGCAGCCGGAGTCCGGGACTCCTTAACCCCTACAATGAGCAGTTCTTC. Its translation: CASSRSPGLLNPYNEQFF. The chain employs TRBV11-2 and TRBJ2-1, with D maybe TRBD2 (6 bases). Germline V lookup: CDR1 SGHAT, CDR2 FQNNGV. The V end lost 5 bases, the J end lost 2 bases, and 22 bases lay between the germline ends. This CDR3 is 18 amino acids long.